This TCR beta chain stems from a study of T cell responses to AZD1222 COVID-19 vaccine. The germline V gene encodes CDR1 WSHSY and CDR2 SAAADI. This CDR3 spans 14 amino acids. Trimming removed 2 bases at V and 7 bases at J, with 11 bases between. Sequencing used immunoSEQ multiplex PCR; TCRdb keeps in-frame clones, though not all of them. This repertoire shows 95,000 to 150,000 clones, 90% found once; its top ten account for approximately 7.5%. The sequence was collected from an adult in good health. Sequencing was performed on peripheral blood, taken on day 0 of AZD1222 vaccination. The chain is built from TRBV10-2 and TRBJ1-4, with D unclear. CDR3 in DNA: TGCGCCAGCAGTGAGCAAGGGTTCGGTGAAAAACTGTTTTTT. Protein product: CASSEQGFGEKLFF.